Listed here are 12 T cell receptor beta chains from one sample, sequenced in a study of T-cell reconstitution after alpha-beta-depleted transplantation in children. Unique molecular identifiers tagged the TCRbeta library. TCRdb itself ran the PCR reads through MiXCR, one entry per CDR3 protein. The sample contains under 750,000 distinct CDR3 sequences, under 25% of which appear only once. The sequenced sample was PBMCs, mostly from graft donor cells, obtained 360 days after TCRalphabeta/CD19-depleted stem cell transplant. These TCRs come from a boy in the first two years of life who had a stem cell transplant for acute myeloid leukemia, so the T cells may come from the graft donor.

The chain uses TRBV20-1 and TRBJ2-5; D unclear. There are 12 residues in the CDR3. V was shortened by 4 bases and J by 1 base, with 7 bases between the two germline ends. Germline V gene sequence: CDR1 DFQATT, CDR2 SNEGSKA (reference sequence). The CDR3 loop is CSANVFQETQYF. The CDR3 bases are TGCAGTGCTAACGTGTTCCAAGAGACCCAGTACTTC.

CDR3 nucleotide sequence: TGTGCCACCTCGCCCGGCATTACGGGGGCTGACACTGAAGCTTTCTTT. As protein: CATSPGITGADTEAFF. The chain links TRBV15 to TRBJ1-1; TRBD1 is a possible D gene (6 bases). This CDR3 region has 16 residues. Trimming pared 8 bases from V and 3 bases from J, leaving 22 bases between. CDR1 LNHNV and CDR2 YYDKDF come from the germline V gene (reference sequence).

The chain carries TRBV4-3 and TRBJ1-4; D unclear. There are 15 residues in the CDR3. Looked up from germline, CDR1 is LGHNA and CDR2 is YSLEER. Deletions cut 5 bases from V and 0 bases from J, with 10 bases between. The CDR3 protein is CASSYTSATNEKLFF. The CDR3 bases are TGCGCCAGCAGCTACACCAGCGCAACTAATGAAAAACTGTTTTTT.

The gene calls are TRBV29-1 and TRBJ2-2; perhaps TRBD2 as D (6 bases). The V end lost 2 bases, the J end lost 2 bases, and 9 bases lay between the germline ends. Germline V CDR1 and CDR2: SQVTM, ANQGSEA. The CDR3 loop spans 14 amino acids. CDR3 amino acids: CSVEPGVNTGELFF. The CDR3 region has the DNA TGCAGCGTTGAACCGGGAGTAAACACCGGGGAGCTGTTTTTT.

The chain links TRBV20-1 to TRBJ2-7; D is possibly TRBD1 (6 bases). The CDR3 sequence is 13 residues long. CDR1 and CDR2 from the germline V gene are DFQATT and SNEGSKA (reference sequence). V lost 6 bases, J lost 0 bases, and 12 bases lay in between. The CDR3 sequence: CSATRDNSYEQYF. CDR3 coding DNA: TGCAGTGCGACCCGGGACAACTCCTACGAGCAGTACTTC.

The chain uses TRBV29-1 and TRBJ2-4; D not resolved. V was clipped by 4 bases and J by 8 bases, with 12 bases between them. The CDR3 is 12 amino acids. Germline values: CDR1 SQVTM, CDR2 ANQGSEA. This CDR3 reads CSVAAGSDIQYF. CDR3 in DNA: TGCAGCGTTGCTGCAGGTAGTGACATTCAGTACTTC.

The V call is TRBV6-1, the J call TRBJ2-5; weak D call: TRBD2 (6 bases). This CDR3 comprises 14 residues. V was cut by 8 bases and J by 6 bases, with 19 bases left in between. The germline CDR1 and CDR2 sequences are MNHNS and SASEGT. The CDR3 reads CASSSTTGEKTQYF. Written as DNA, the CDR3 is TGTGCCAGCTCGTCGACTACGGGGGAAAAGACCCAGTACTTC.

The V and J genes are TRBV11-1 and TRBJ2-1; D may be TRBD2 (6 bases). This CDR3 region has 19 residues. V lost 2 bases, J lost 0 bases, and 20 bases lay in between. Germline loops: CDR1 SGHAT, CDR2 FQDESV (reference sequence). The CDR3 sequence: CASSLTRRGGVGSYNEQFF. The CDR3 bases are TGTGCCAGCAGCTTAACCAGACGGGGCGGGGTAGGCTCCTACAATGAGCAGTTCTTC.

The chain couples TRBV6-1 to TRBJ1-2; 7 bases align to TRBD1. Germline V gene sequence: CDR1 MNHNS, CDR2 SASEGT. CDR3 length: 13 amino acids. V lost 7 bases to trimming and J lost 3 bases; unmatched junction nucleotides: 5. CDR3 DNA: TGTGCCAGCAAAAGGGGGCGAGACTATGGCTACACCTTC. Translated, it gives CASKRGRDYGYTF.

J is TRBJ1-4 and V is TRBV11-1; TRBD1 is a possible D gene (5 bases). This CDR3 has 15 residues. Germline V gene sequence: CDR1 SGHAT, CDR2 FQDESV (reference sequence). Trimming shortened V by 8 bases and J by 1 base, and 14 bases separated the two germline ends. As DNA, the CDR3 is TGTGCCAGCGGTCCTTCGACAGAAACTAATGAAAAACTGTTTTTT. Amino acid sequence: CASGPSTETNEKLFF.

CDR3 DNA: TGCAGCGTTGAGAGGGTTGGGTCGGGGGTATACAATGAGCAGTTCTTC. Translation: CSVERVGSGVYNEQFF. This sequence joins TRBV29-1 and TRBJ2-1; D may be TRBD2 (6 bases). The CDR3 totals 16 residues. Germline assignment: CDR1 SQVTM and CDR2 ANQGSEA. The V end lost 3 bases, the J end lost 4 bases, and 19 bases lay between the germline ends.

V usage is TRBV24-1 and J usage is TRBJ2-3; D not certain. V lost 0 bases, J lost 6 bases, and 15 bases lay in between. The CDR3 totals 16 residues. Germline values: CDR1 KGHDR, CDR2 SFDVKD. The CDR3 protein is CATSDLVNNGVDTQYF. CDR3 nucleotides: TGTGCCACCAGTGATTTGGTCAACAATGGAGTTGATACGCAGTATTTT.